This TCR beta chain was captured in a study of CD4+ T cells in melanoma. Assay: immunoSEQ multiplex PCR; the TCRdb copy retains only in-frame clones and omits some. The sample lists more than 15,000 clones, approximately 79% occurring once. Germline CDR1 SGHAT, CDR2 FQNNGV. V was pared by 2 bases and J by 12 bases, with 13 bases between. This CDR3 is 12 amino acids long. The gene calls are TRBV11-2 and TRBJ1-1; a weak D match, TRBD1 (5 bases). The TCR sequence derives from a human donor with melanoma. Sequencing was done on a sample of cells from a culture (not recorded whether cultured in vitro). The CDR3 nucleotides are TGTGCCAGCAGCTTACGGGGCACCGTATCTTTCTTT. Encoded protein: CASSLRGTVSFF.